This note documents a single TCR beta chain sequence. Its specificity is not known. Every isolated RNA sample was fully reverse transcribed, so sequencing captured expressed TCRB transcripts. The protocol was immunoSEQ multiplex PCR, while the TCRdb copy is restricted to in-frame clones and leaves out a portion. This sample has 680,000 or so clones, with roughly 13% found just once. This CDR3 region has 16 residues. Germline CDR1 reads SQVTM; CDR2 reads ANQGSEA. V dropped 5 bases and J dropped 5 bases, with 24 bases sitting between them. The data were obtained in a study of beta chain features in type 1 diabetes. Study-level results: TCRB CDR3s from Type 1 diabetes patients were moderately but significantly shorter in all four CD4+ subsets.

V usage is TRBV29-1 and J usage is TRBJ1-2, with D possibly matching TRBD1 (5 bases). This receptor was identified in a man between 18 and 29 years old with type 1 diabetes. Sequenced input: naive CD4+ T cells from blood. The CDR3 DNA reads TGCAGCGTTCCGGACAAAGGAAATAAAGTCCGTTATGGCTACACCTTC. It specifies CSVPDKGNKVRYGYTF.